The clone carrying this T cell receptor beta chain was picked up one time. The data derive from a study of blood T cell repertoires in COVID-19. Trimming shortened V by 8 bases and J by 7 bases, and 20 bases separated the two germline ends. CDR1 is SEHNR and CDR2 is FQNEAQ in the germline V gene (reference sequence). This CDR3 is 14 amino acids long. Original handling: Counts of nucleated cells, estimated from reference gene primer amplification, were obtained. TCRdb's copy holds only in-frame clones and misses some; the assay was immunoSEQ multiplex PCR. V, J and clone size derive from that table, while D and trimming were established from the DNA sequence. The data hold around 230,000 clones, with 75% to 90% observed a single time.

The rearrangement uses TRBV7-9 and TRBJ2-5; D possibly corresponds to TRBD1 (7 bases). This clonotype was obtained from a man aged 55 to 70 who had recovered from COVID-19. The sequenced material came from peripheral blood. CDR3: CASENGAGGGTQYF. In nucleotides, the CDR3 is TGTGCCAGCGAAAACGGAGCAGGGGGAGGGACCCAGTACTTC.